This TCR beta chain was identified during a study of shared clonotypes between healthy human individuals. Donors were Caucasian adults residing in Nashville, Tennessee, USA. CD4+ cell separation produced CD45RA+ naive and CD45RA-negative memory subsets. Study-wide results and limits: Compared with memory subsets, naive subsets generally had larger estimated richness.

Comments on this clone: Its antigen is not identified.

Sequencing was performed with immunoSEQ multiplex PCR; in TCRdb, only in-frame clones are kept and a portion is missing. The sample contains about 1.5 million clones, nearly 99% of which appear only once. Per germline, CDR1 SGHTS and CDR2 YDEGEE. CDR3 length: 15 residues. With 5 bases removed from V and 5 bases from J, the gap between germline ends came to 19 bases. The sequence was collected from a man aged 30 to 45 in good health. The chain couples TRBV5-8 to TRBJ1-1; D not resolved. Source material: naive CD4+ T cells sorted from blood. Regarding subset: CD45RA+ positively selected. The CDR3 DNA sequence: TGTGCCAGCAGTACGAGGGAAGGTAGGAGTACTGAAGCTTTCTTT. Protein: CASSTREGRSTEAFF.